This T cell receptor beta chain is drawn from a study of Ad26.COV2.S vaccination and SARS-CoV-2 variants. Treatment denoted: 15 to 20 received Ad26.COV2.S at low or high dose, single or two shots; roughly five received placebo; per-sample allocation not given. After the first vaccine or placebo injection, samples were drawn on day 63. The administered vaccine (an Ad26 vector) expressed Wuhan-strain SARS-CoV-2 spike. The method was immunoSEQ multiplex PCR; TCRdb's version includes in-frame clones alone and lacks a portion of them. The data show 300,000 to 350,000 clones, with around 90% seen just once and around 5.5% held by the top ten. The germline V gene has CDR1 SGHRS and CDR2 YFSETQ. Between the trimmed V and J ends, which lost 0 bases and 1 base, there was a span of 13 bases. The CDR3 contains 16 residues.

This chain links TRBV5-1 with TRBJ1-1; D gene uncertain. The source of this sequence is a person aged 18-65 years who received the Ad26.COV2.S COVID-19 vaccine or a placebo. The sequenced sample was peripheral blood, obtained in a trial of Ad26.COV2.S vaccine versus placebo. The CDR3 coding sequence is TGCGCCAGCAGCTTGGCCGGAGTTACAGCGAACACTGAAGCTTTCTTT. This codes for CASSLAGVTANTEAFF.